These 15 T cell receptor beta chains originate from one sample sequenced in a study of shared clonotypes between healthy human individuals. Produced via immunoSEQ multiplex PCR; TCRdb's table is partial and in-frame only. The table includes over 850,000 clones, around 78% detected once. The sequenced sample consisted of memory CD4+ T cells from PBMCs. Documented subset: CD45RA-negative fraction. These receptors were taken from a young man in good health. Some clones in this sample may be carry-over from other donors' samples.

This clone was found a few times. V usage is TRBV5-5 and J usage is TRBJ2-5; a weak D match, TRBD1 (6 bases). The V and J ends lost 5 bases and 5 bases respectively, with 19 bases between them. Germline CDR1 and CDR2: SGHKS and YYEKEE (reference sequence). This CDR3 spans 15 amino acids. CDR3 coding DNA: TGTGCCAGCAGGGAACGCAGGGGCGCAGGGGAGACCCAGTACTTC. Its translation: CASRERRGAGETQYF.

This chain links TRBV28 with TRBJ1-1; a weak D match, TRBD1 (5 bases). The germline V gene has CDR1 MDHEN and CDR2 SYDVKM. CDR3 length equals 18 residues. The germline V and J ends were trimmed by 7 bases and 1 base, with 25 bases remaining between them. The CDR3 DNA is TGTGCCAGCAAAATAATGATCGGGGGTTGGGCCCGGAACACTGAAGCTTTCTTT. It encodes CASKIMIGGWARNTEAFF. Combining the CDR3 with reference TRBV28 and TRBJ1-1 gives the whole variable domain DVKVTQSSRYLVKRTGEKVFLECVQDMDHENMFWYRQDPGLGLRLIYFSYDVKMKEKGDIPEGYSVSREKKERFSLILESASTNQTSMYLCASKIMIGGWARNTEAFFGQGTRLTVV.

This clone was seen only a few times. The chain carries TRBV7-3 and TRBJ1-2; the match to TRBD1 covers 8 bases. There are 13 residues in the CDR3. In germline, CDR1 is SGHTA, CDR2 FQGTGA. Trimming took 5 bases from V and 4 from J; bases not matched to a gene: 3. The CDR3 DNA sequence: TGTGCCAGCAGCACCACAGGGGGCTATGGCTACACCTTC. Its translation is CASSTTGGYGYTF.

The chain carries TRBV2 and TRBJ1-2, with 8 bases lining up with TRBD1. The length of the CDR3 is 14 residues. Germline values: CDR1 SNHLY, CDR2 FYNNEI. Trimming cost V 5 bases and J 7 bases; bases outside gene matches: 9. CDR3 residues: CASSHDWTGSGYTF. Written as DNA, the CDR3 is TGTGCCAGCAGTCACGACTGGACAGGGTCTGGCTACACCTTC.

Details on this clone: This CDR3 is also generated by other DNA sequences in the sample. The V call is TRBV7-2, the J call TRBJ1-5; unclear D gene. The CDR3 is 13 amino acids. Trimming took 4 bases from V and 5 from J, leaving 9 bases between them. CDR1 and CDR2 from the germline V gene are SGHTA and FQGNSA. CDR3 sequence reads: CASSYAGDQPQHF. CDR3 DNA sequence: TGTGCCAGCAGCTATGCAGGAGATCAGCCCCAGCATTTT. The variable domain in full, with the rest retrieved from reference TRBV7-2 and TRBJ1-5, is GAGVSQSPSNKVTEKGKDVELRCDPISGHTALYWYRQSLGQGLEFLIYFQGNSAPDKSGLPSDRFSAERTGGSVSTLTIQRTQQEDSAVYLCASSYAGDQPQHFGDGTRLSIL.

This chain links TRBV6-1 with TRBJ2-1; D might be TRBD1 (6 bases). The germline V and J ends were trimmed by 6 bases and 1 base, with 10 bases remaining between them. This CDR3 contains 14 residues. Germline V gene data show CDR1 as MNHNS and CDR2 as SASEGT. In nucleotides, the CDR3 is TGTGCCAGCAGGCCGCAGGGGTCCTACAATGAGCAGTTCTTC. This codes for CASRPQGSYNEQFF.

The chain carries TRBV7-6 and TRBJ1-2, with 7 nucleotides matching TRBD1. The V gene end was trimmed by 3 bases and the J gene end by 8 bases; junction bases not matched to a gene: 9. This CDR3 is 14 amino acids long. Germline V CDR1 and CDR2: SGHVS, FNYEAQ. The CDR3 protein is CASSFLRGTQGYTF. CDR3 nucleotide sequence: TGTGCCAGCAGCTTCCTCAGGGGGACACAAGGCTACACCTTC.

V gene TRBV25-1 combines with J gene TRBJ1-2, with 8 bases that match TRBD1. The CDR3 extends over 16 amino acids. V dropped 3 bases and J dropped 4; count of bases not matched to a gene: 10. Germline assignment: CDR1 MGHDK and CDR2 SYGVNS. CDR3 in amino acids: CASSDVAAGGVYGYTF. The CDR3 DNA is TGTGCCAGCAGTGATGTGGCGGCAGGGGGCGTCTATGGCTACACCTTC.

Written as DNA, the CDR3 is TGTGCCAGCTCACCCGGCGGGGCCAGGGGGGAGCAGTACTTC. It yields the protein CASSPGGARGEQYF. This chain connects TRBV18 to TRBJ2-7, with D possibly being TRBD1 (7 bases). The germline V gene has CDR1 KGHSH and CDR2 LQKENI. Deletions cut 3 bases from V and 7 bases from J, with 16 bases between. This CDR3 has 14 amino acids.

The V gene is TRBV5-1, the J gene TRBJ2-5; D possibly uses TRBD1 or TRBD2 (7 bases each). With 2 bases removed from V and 5 bases from J, the gap between germline ends came to 19 bases. The CDR3 spans 16 residues. CDR1 and CDR2 from the germline V gene are SGHRS and YFSETQ. The CDR3, as DNA: TGCGCCAGCAGCTTACGACAGGGAGCGGGGCGGGAGACCCAGTACTTC. Its protein is CASSLRQGAGRETQYF.

This chain joins TRBV6-1 and TRBJ2-7; 14 positions match TRBD2. J was trimmed by 7 bases and V by 6 bases; bases with no gene match: 8. Germline V gene data show CDR1 as MNHNS and CDR2 as SASEGT. The CDR3 loop spans 15 amino acids. The CDR3 DNA follows: TGTGCCAGCAGCCTCCTTAGACTAGCGGGAGGGGAGCAGTACTTC. Protein: CASSLLRLAGGEQYF.

The rearrangement uses TRBV6-1 and TRBJ2-2; tentatively, D is TRBD1 (5 bases). The CDR3 sequence is 14 residues long. Germline V CDR1 and CDR2: MNHNS, SASEGT. V lost 3 bases and J lost 4, with 9 bases in between. CDR3 bases: TGTGCCAGCAGTGATACAGGTTTCACCGGGGAGCTGTTTTTT. This encodes CASSDTGFTGELFF.

J is TRBJ1-1 and V is TRBV5-8; D is undetermined. V was pared by 4 bases and J by 1 base, with 14 bases between. Per the germline V gene, CDR1 is SGHTS and CDR2 is YDEGEE. The length of the CDR3 is 15 residues. For the CDR3, the DNA is TGTGCCAGCAGCAGGACCCCACAAGGGAACACTGAAGCTTTCTTT. It codes for CASSRTPQGNTEAFF.

This clone was counted between two and nine times. The chain recombines TRBV11-1 with TRBJ2-7; 7 bases fit TRBD2. CDR1 is SGHAT, CDR2 FQDESV, per germline (reference sequence). The CDR3 is 15 amino acids. J lost 1 base, V lost 1 base, and 4 bases had no gene match. CDR3 sequence (DNA): TGTGCCAGCAGCTTAGGGCGGGAGCGGTCCTACGAGCAGTACTTC. It is translated as CASSLGRERSYEQYF.

With regard to this clone: Possible read error: a much larger clone is one base away. The sample contains more than one DNA sequence encoding this CDR3. The rearrangement links TRBV6-6 to TRBJ2-1; a possible D gene is TRBD2 (5 bases). Germline loops: CDR1 MNHNY, CDR2 SVGAGI (reference sequence). There are 13 residues in the CDR3. The DNA for the CDR3 is TGTGCTAGCAGTTCACTGACCGGGGATGAGCAGTTCTTC. This codes for CASSSLTGDEQFF.